This passage covers 22 T cell receptor beta chains from one sample sequenced in a study of CD8 T cells in Susac syndrome. RNA, at about 0.45 to 1 ug, was reverse transcribed with random hexamers. TCRdb redid the calling of the immunoSEQ multiplex PCR reads with MiXCR, one entry per CDR3 protein. The sample holds 90,000 to 150,000 distinct CDR3 sequences, around 93% seen once. The sample comprised CD8+ T cells from PBMCs. These receptors were obtained from a human donor in good health.

V and J are TRBV6-5 and TRBJ1-1; D is unclear. This CDR3 has 13 residues. V dropped 5 bases and J dropped 1 base, with 8 bases sitting between them. Looked up from germline, CDR1 is MNHEY and CDR2 is SVGAGI. CDR3 in amino acids: CASSRRENTEAFF. For the CDR3, the DNA is TGTGCCAGCAGTCGCCGGGAGAACACTGAAGCTTTCTTT.

The chain combines TRBV27 with TRBJ1-1; D is uncertain. CDR1 and CDR2 from the germline V gene are MNHEY and SMNVEV (reference sequence). This CDR3 region has 17 residues. With 5 bases removed from V and 1 base from J, the gap between germline ends came to 20 bases. CDR3 residues: CASSTVGRRVGNTEAFF. The CDR3, as DNA: TGTGCCAGCAGTACGGTCGGACGAAGAGTGGGGAACACTGAAGCTTTCTTT.

This clonotype came up once. This sequence joins TRBV6-5 and TRBJ2-7; 11 nucleotides agree with TRBD2. Germline CDR1 reads MNHEY; CDR2 reads SVGAGI. The trim removed 7 bases at V and 3 bases at J, leaving 5 bases unmatched. The CDR3 sequence is 14 residues long. The CDR3 DNA is TGTGCCAGCAAAGAAGGGACTAGCGGCTACGAGCAGTACTTC. It translates to CASKEGTSGYEQYF.

The chain combines TRBV14 with TRBJ2-3, with 7 bases that match TRBD1. From germline, CDR1 is SGHDN and CDR2 FVKESK. The J segment lost 5 bases and the V segment lost 6 bases, leaving 8 bases of the junction unmatched. This CDR3 region has 14 residues. This CDR3 is CASSRWDSGDTQYF. CDR3 coding DNA: TGTGCCAGCAGTCGATGGGACAGTGGAGATACGCAGTATTTT.

This clonotype was picked up a small number of times. The chain links TRBV5-1 to TRBJ2-7; 9 bases align to TRBD2. The trim removed 2 bases at V and 5 bases at J, leaving 11 bases unmatched. The CDR3 consists of 16 residues. CDR1 is SGHRS and CDR2 is YFSETQ in the germline V gene. CDR3 in amino acids: CASSFGSAGGWDEQYF. The CDR3 DNA is TGCGCCAGCAGCTTTGGGTCAGCGGGAGGCTGGGACGAGCAGTACTTC.

This clonotype was seen more than once but under ten times. This chain joins TRBV10-3 and TRBJ2-1; possible D gene TRBD1, 6 bases. CDR1 and CDR2 (germline): ENHRY, SYGVKD. The CDR3 is 13 amino acids. Trimming pared 5 bases from V and 2 bases from J, leaving 7 bases between. The DNA for the CDR3 is TGTGCCATCAGTAGGACAGCCTACAATGAGCAGTTCTTC. Encoded protein: CAISRTAYNEQFF.

This rearrangement joins TRBV7-9 to TRBJ1-5; perhaps TRBD1 as D (5 bases). Trimming left V 5 bases short and J 3 bases short, with 8 bases between. The V gene's germline CDR1 is SEHNR and CDR2 FQNEAQ (reference sequence). The CDR3 length is 13 residues. DNA for the CDR3: TGTGCCAGCAGCCAGGGATCCAATCAGCCCCAGCATTTT. Protein sequence: CASSQGSNQPQHF.

In its sample, this clonotype was seen once. The gene calls are TRBV2 and TRBJ2-7; D may be TRBD1 (6 bases). V lost 6 bases to trimming and J lost 3 bases, with 12 bases between them. The CDR3 is 13 residues long. Germline assignment: CDR1 SNHLY and CDR2 FYNNEI. The CDR3 reads CASRKTGVYEQYF. The CDR3 region has the DNA TGTGCCAGCAGAAAGACAGGTGTCTACGAGCAGTACTTC. The full variable domain, with the rest looked up from reference TRBV2 and TRBJ2-7, is EPEVTQTPSHQVTQMGQEVILRCVPISNHLYFYWYRQILGQKVEFLVSFYNNEISEKSEIFDDQFSVERPDGSNFTLKIRSTKLEDSAMYFCASRKTGVYEQYFGPGTRLTVT.

This sequence joins TRBV7-2 and TRBJ2-2; D not resolved. Germline CDR1 and CDR2: SGHTA and FQGNSA. With 0 bases removed from V and 7 bases from J, the gap between germline ends came to 18 bases. The CDR3 is made up of 17 amino acids. The CDR3 is CASSLAQVGSRRGELFF. The DNA for the CDR3 is TGTGCCAGCAGCTTAGCGCAAGTAGGATCCCGGCGCGGGGAGCTGTTTTTT.

This clonotype has just one count. CDR3 protein: CASSQAGTGLSYNEQFF. Here the CDR3 DNA reads TGTGCCAGCAGCCAAGCTGGGACAGGGTTATCCTACAATGAGCAGTTCTTC. The chain joins TRBV3-1 to TRBJ2-1, with 9 bases aligning to TRBD1. The CDR3 totals 17 residues. The trim removed 1 base at V and 1 base at J, leaving 5 bases unmatched. From germline, CDR1 is LGHDT and CDR2 YNNKEL (reference sequence).

The J gene is TRBJ1-5, the V gene TRBV6-2 or TRBV6-3, with a tentative D call TRBD1 (6 bases). Germline V gives CDR1 MNHEY, CDR2 SVGEGT. V was trimmed by 6 bases and J by 1 base, leaving 13 bases between them. This CDR3 contains 15 residues. Written as DNA, the CDR3 is TGTGCCAGCAGCTTGTTCAGGGGAAGCAATCAGCCCCAGCATTTT. Encoded protein: CASSLFRGSNQPQHF.

The rearrangement links TRBV5-1 to TRBJ1-4; possibly TRBD1 for D (6 bases). This CDR3 comprises 15 residues. CDR1 SGHRS and CDR2 YFSETQ come from the germline V gene. V lost 0 bases, J lost 0 bases, and 6 bases lay in between. The CDR3 coding sequence is TGCGCCAGCAGCTTGGGGACAGCAACTAATGAAAAACTGTTTTTT. It codes for CASSLGTATNEKLFF. The full variable domain, with the rest looked up from reference TRBV5-1 and TRBJ1-4, is KAGVTQTPRYLIKTRGQQVTLSCSPISGHRSVSWYQQTPGQGLQFLFEYFSETQRNKGNFPGRFSGRQFSNSRSEMNVSTLELGDSALYLCASSLGTATNEKLFFGSGTQLSVL.

V is TRBV18 and J is TRBJ2-7; 8 bases fit TRBD2. Germline-derived CDR1 and CDR2 are KGHSH and LQKENI. The CDR3 is 15 residues long. With V trimmed by 3 bases and J by 2 bases, 6 bases remained unmatched. The CDR3 coding sequence is TGTGCCAGCTCACCTTTAAGCGGGAGCACCTACGAGCAGTACTTC. This translates into CASSPLSGSTYEQYF.

The chain joins TRBV6-6 to TRBJ2-2; 8 positions match TRBD2. J was trimmed by 8 bases and V by 5 bases; bases with no gene match: 10. Germline V gives CDR1 MNHNY, CDR2 SVGAGI (reference sequence). The CDR3 runs 15 residues. CDR3 residues: CASSAPGTSAGELFF. CDR3 DNA: TGTGCCAGCAGTGCGCCCGGGACTAGTGCGGGGGAGCTGTTTTTT.

This clonotype showed up just once. The J gene is TRBJ2-7, the V gene TRBV4-1; 9 nucleotides align to TRBD1. The germline CDR1 and CDR2 sequences are MGHRA and YSYEKL. J gave up 4 bases and V 1 base, and 5 bases lay outside the gene matches. CDR3 length: 15 residues. In DNA, the CDR3 is TGCGCCAGCAGCCAAGGGGACAGGGAGAAGTACGAGCAGTACTTC. Its protein product is CASSQGDREKYEQYF.

The V and J genes are TRBV7-2 and TRBJ1-6; TRBD1 matches at 7 bases. Germline loops: CDR1 SGHTA, CDR2 FQGNSA. The J segment lost 7 bases and the V segment lost 4 bases, leaving 7 bases of the junction unmatched. This CDR3 has 15 amino acids. CDR3 protein: CASSSGGRANSPLHF. CDR3 nucleotides: TGTGCCAGCAGCTCAGGGGGGAGAGCCAATTCACCCCTCCACTTT.

The genes are TRBV20-1 and TRBJ2-7; 12 nucleotides agree with TRBD2. The CDR3 is 16 residues long. Germline V gives CDR1 DFQATT, CDR2 SNEGSKA (reference sequence). The V segment lost 0 bases and the J segment 2 bases; nucleotides outside the gene matches: 5. Here the CDR3 reads CSARDPPSGRAYEQYF. CDR3 coding DNA: TGCAGTGCTAGAGACCCACCTAGCGGGAGGGCCTACGAGCAGTACTTC.

This chain joins TRBV20-1 and TRBJ2-1; a weak D match, TRBD2 (6 bases). There are 15 residues in the CDR3. Germline V CDR1 and CDR2: DFQATT, SNEGSKA (reference sequence). The V and J ends lost 3 bases and 9 bases respectively, with 21 bases between them. CDR3 residues: CSASDLARLGTEQFF. In DNA, the CDR3 is TGCAGTGCTAGCGATCTAGCGAGGCTTGGTACTGAGCAGTTCTTC.

The genes are TRBV29-1 and TRBJ1-1, with TRBD1 as a possible D gene (6 bases). Germline assignment: CDR1 SQVTM and CDR2 ANQGSEA. The V and J ends lost 5 bases and 1 base respectively, with 11 bases between them. The CDR3 length is 13 residues. The CDR3, as DNA: TGCAGCGTTCACCGGGACACGAACACTGAAGCTTTCTTT. Encoded protein: CSVHRDTNTEAFF.

CDR3 DNA: TGTGCCAGCAGGGAACAGGTGATAAACTATGGCTACACCTTC. This translates into CASREQVINYGYTF. The rearrangement joins TRBV6-2 or TRBV6-3 to TRBJ1-2; D perhaps matches TRBD1 (5 bases). From germline, CDR1 is MNHEY and CDR2 SVGEGT. Trimming removed 6 bases at V and 2 bases at J, with 13 bases between. This CDR3 is built from 14 residues.

This clonotype has just one count. This chain links TRBV7-9 with TRBJ1-4, with D tentatively TRBD1 (5 bases). The CDR3 spans 15 residues. Trimming took off 5 bases at V and 6 bases at J, with 16 bases between the two ends. The V gene's germline CDR1 is SEHNR and CDR2 FQNEAQ (reference sequence). The chain's CDR3 is CASSAGDRGYEKLFF. As DNA, the CDR3 is TGTGCCAGCAGCGCCGGGGACCGCGGATATGAAAAACTGTTTTTT.

The V gene is TRBV2, the J gene TRBJ2-7; 7 bases agree with TRBD1. V was pared by 6 bases and J by 3 bases, with 5 bases of the junction left unmatched. The germline CDR1 and CDR2 sequences are SNHLY and FYNNEI. The CDR3 contains 13 residues. CDR3 DNA: TGTGCCAGCAGGGGGACAGCAGTCTACGAGCAGTACTTC. This gives the protein CASRGTAVYEQYF.